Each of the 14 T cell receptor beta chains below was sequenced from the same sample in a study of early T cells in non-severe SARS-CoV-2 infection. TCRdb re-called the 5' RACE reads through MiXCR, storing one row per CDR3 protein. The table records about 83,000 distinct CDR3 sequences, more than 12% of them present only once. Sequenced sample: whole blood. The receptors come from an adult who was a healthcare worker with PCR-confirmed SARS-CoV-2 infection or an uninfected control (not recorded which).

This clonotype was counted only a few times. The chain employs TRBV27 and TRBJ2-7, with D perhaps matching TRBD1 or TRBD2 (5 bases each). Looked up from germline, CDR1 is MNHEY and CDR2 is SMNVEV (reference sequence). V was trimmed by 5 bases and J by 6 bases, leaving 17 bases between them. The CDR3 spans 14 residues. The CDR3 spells CASSPRGGGREQYF. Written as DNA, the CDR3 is TGTGCCAGCAGTCCCCGAGGTGGGGGACGCGAGCAGTACTTC.

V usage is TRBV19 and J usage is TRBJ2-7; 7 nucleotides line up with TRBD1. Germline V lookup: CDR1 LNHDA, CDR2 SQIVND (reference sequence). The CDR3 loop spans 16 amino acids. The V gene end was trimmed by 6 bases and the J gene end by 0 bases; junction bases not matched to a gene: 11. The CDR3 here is CASSQTDRANSYEQYF. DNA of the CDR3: TGTGCCAGTAGCCAGACCGACAGGGCGAACTCCTACGAGCAGTACTTC.

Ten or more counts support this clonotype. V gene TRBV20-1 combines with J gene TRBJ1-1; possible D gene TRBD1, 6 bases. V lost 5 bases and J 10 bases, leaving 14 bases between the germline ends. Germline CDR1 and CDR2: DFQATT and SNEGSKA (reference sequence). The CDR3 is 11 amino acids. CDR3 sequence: CSAPLGGRAFF. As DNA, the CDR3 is TGCAGTGCTCCCTTAGGGGGGCGAGCTTTCTTT.

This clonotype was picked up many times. CDR3: CASSSGQNYEQYF. The DNA of the CDR3 is TGTGCCAGCAGCTCGGGACAGAACTACGAGCAGTACTTC. The genes are TRBV11-2 and TRBJ2-7; 7 nucleotides align to TRBD1. Germline V gene data show CDR1 as SGHAT and CDR2 as FQNNGV. The CDR3 is made up of 13 amino acids. The J segment lost 3 bases and the V segment lost 4 bases, leaving 3 bases of the junction unmatched.

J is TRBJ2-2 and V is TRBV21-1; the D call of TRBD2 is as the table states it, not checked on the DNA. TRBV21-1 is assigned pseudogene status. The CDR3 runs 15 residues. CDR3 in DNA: TGTGCCAGCGGCATTGAGGGCATGAACACCGGGGAGCTGTTTTTT. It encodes CASGIEGMNTGELFF.

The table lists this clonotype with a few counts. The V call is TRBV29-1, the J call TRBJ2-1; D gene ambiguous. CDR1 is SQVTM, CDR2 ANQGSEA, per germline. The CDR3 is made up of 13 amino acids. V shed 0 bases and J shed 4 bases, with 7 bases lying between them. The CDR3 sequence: CSVEDTDYNEQFF. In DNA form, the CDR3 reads TGCAGCGTTGAAGATACAGATTACAATGAGCAGTTCTTC.

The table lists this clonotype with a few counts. CDR3 protein: CASSFARGGKGANVLTF. DNA of the CDR3: TGTGCCAGCAGTTTTGCCCGAGGGGGCAAGGGGGCCAACGTCCTGACTTTC. The rearrangement links TRBV12-3 or TRBV12-4 to TRBJ2-6; 7 bases line up with TRBD1. Losses at the gene ends were 3 bases for V and 4 bases for J; bases not matched to a gene: 9. This CDR3 region has 17 residues.

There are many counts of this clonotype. The CDR3 nucleotides read TGTGCCAGCAGAGTTTATAGCGGCTACGAGCAGTACTTC. Residues: CASRVYSGYEQYF. V is TRBV27 and J is TRBJ2-7; a possible D gene is TRBD2 (6 bases). V was clipped by 6 bases and J by 3 bases, with 12 bases between them. The CDR3 sequence is 13 residues long. CDR1 is MNHEY and CDR2 is SMNVEV in the germline V gene (reference sequence).

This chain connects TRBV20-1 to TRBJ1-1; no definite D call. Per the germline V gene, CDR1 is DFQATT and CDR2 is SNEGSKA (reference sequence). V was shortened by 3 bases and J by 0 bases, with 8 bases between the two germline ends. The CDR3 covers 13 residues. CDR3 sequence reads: CSARWGLNTEAFF. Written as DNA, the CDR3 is TGCAGTGCTAGGTGGGGTTTGAACACTGAAGCTTTCTTT.

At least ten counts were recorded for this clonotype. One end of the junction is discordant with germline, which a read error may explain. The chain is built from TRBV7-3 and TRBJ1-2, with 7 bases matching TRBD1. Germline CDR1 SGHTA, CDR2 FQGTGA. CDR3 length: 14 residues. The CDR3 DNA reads TGTGCCAGCAGTCCAAAGGGCGAGGGGGCCCCGGGGATCTTC. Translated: CASSPKGEGAPGIF.

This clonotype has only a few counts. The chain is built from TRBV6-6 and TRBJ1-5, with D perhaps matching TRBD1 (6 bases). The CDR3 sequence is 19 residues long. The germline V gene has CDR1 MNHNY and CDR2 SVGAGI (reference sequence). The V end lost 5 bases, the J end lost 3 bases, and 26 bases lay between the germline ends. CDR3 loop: CASSPTGQLALFYNQPQHF. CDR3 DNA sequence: TGTGCCAGCAGTCCGACCGGACAGCTCGCACTCTTCTACAATCAGCCCCAGCATTTT.

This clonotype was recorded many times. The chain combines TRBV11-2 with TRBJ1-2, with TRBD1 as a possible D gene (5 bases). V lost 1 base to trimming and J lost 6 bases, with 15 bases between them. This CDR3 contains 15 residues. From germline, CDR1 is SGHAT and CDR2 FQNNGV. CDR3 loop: CASSLARGDRNGYTF. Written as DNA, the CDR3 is TGTGCCAGCAGCTTAGCCCGAGGGGATCGGAATGGCTACACCTTC.

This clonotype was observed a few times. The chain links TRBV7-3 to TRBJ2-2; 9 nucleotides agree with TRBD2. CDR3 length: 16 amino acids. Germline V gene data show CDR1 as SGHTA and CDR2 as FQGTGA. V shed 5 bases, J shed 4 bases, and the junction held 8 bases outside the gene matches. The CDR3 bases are TGTGCCAGCAGCCTCAATGGCGGGAGGGCCACCGGGGAGCTGTTTTTT. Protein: CASSLNGGRATGELFF.

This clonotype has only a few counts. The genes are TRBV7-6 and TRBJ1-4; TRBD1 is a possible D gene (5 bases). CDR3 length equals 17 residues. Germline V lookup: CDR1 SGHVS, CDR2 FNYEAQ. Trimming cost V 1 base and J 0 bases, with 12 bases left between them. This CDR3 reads CASSLVGRAATNEKLFF. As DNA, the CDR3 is TGTGCCAGCAGCTTAGTCGGCAGGGCCGCAACTAATGAAAAACTGTTTTTT.